These 4 T cell receptor beta chains were sequenced from one sample in a study of blood T cell repertoires in COVID-19. Only in-frame clones appear in the TCRdb table, and some are missing; sequencing was by immunoSEQ multiplex PCR. The table has roughly 120,000 clones, 88% seen once. Sequencing was carried out using peripheral blood. The receptors derive from a woman in her forties or fifties with acute or convalescent COVID-19.

This clone was detected only a few times. The V gene is TRBV7-9, the J gene TRBJ2-1; 8 bases map to TRBD1. The CDR3 has 17 residues. Trimming took 5 bases from V and 1 from J; bases not matched to a gene: 10. Germline V gene data show CDR1 as SEHNR and CDR2 as FQNEAQ (reference sequence). The CDR3 sequence is CASSPRTGQGSYNEQFF. The CDR3 DNA sequence: TGTGCCAGCAGCCCTCGTACAGGACAGGGATCCTACAATGAGCAGTTCTTC. Combining the CDR3 with reference TRBV7-9 and TRBJ2-1 gives the whole variable domain DTGVSQNPRHKITKRGQNVTFRCDPISEHNRLYWYRQTLGQGPEFLTYFQNEAQLEKSRLLSDRFSAERPKGSFSTLEIQRTEQGDSAMYLCASSPRTGQGSYNEQFFGPGTRLTVL.

The chain joins TRBV7-8 to TRBJ2-7, with a tentative D call TRBD1 (6 bases). The CDR3 extends over 17 amino acids. The germline V and J ends were trimmed by 4 bases and 6 bases, with 25 bases remaining between them. Germline CDR1 and CDR2: SGHVS and FQNEAQ. CDR3 region: CASSSTITGKGLREQYF. In DNA, the CDR3 is TGTGCCAGCAGCTCCACAATCACAGGGAAGGGATTGCGCGAGCAGTACTTC.

The genes are TRBV28 and TRBJ1-2; D call uncertain. This CDR3 comprises 14 residues. Germline V lookup: CDR1 MDHEN, CDR2 SYDVKM. Trimming pared 0 bases from V and 5 bases from J, leaving 10 bases between. CDR3 protein: CASSLWRSAYGYTF. The DNA for the CDR3 is TGTGCCAGCAGTTTATGGAGGTCAGCTTATGGCTACACCTTC.

The V gene is TRBV27, the J gene TRBJ2-1; no clear D. The CDR3 has 13 residues. Per germline, CDR1 MNHEY and CDR2 SMNVEV (reference sequence). The V gene lost 3 bases and the J gene lost 4 bases, with 7 bases spanning the gap. The CDR3 DNA reads TGTGCCAGCAGTTTGTGGCAATACAATGAGCAGTTCTTC. Residues: CASSLWQYNEQFF.